Included here is one TCR beta chain sequence, with context. As yet, its antigen is unknown. This CDR3 is 12 amino acids long. V lost 6 bases to trimming and J lost 9 bases; unmatched junction nucleotides: 5. Germline V gene data show CDR1 as MDHEN and CDR2 as SYDVKM. The data were obtained in a study of cytomegalovirus exposure and HLA in healthy donors. While unrecorded immune exposures were likely, the donors were nominally healthy when sampled. Study outcomes and limitations: In an earlier analysis, in approximately 630 donors, most V segments appeared productive either ~87% or ~30% of the time. Presence/absence analysis assumed near-uniform sequencing depth across donors. Based on reports, TCR beta sequences accurately predicted HLA-A and HLA-B alleles for most subjects.

The primer mix had 60 Vbeta and 13 Jbeta primers. Here immunoSEQ multiplex PCR was the method, and the copy in TCRdb shows in-frame clones only, minus some. Of 150,000 or so clones listed, 70% to 90% are singletons. V is TRBV28 and J is TRBJ2-3, with 8 nucleotides matching TRBD2. The sample taken for sequencing was PBMCs. The source of this sequence is a woman under 30 in good health and CMV-seronegative. CDR3 sequence: CASSQAGETQYF. Here the CDR3 DNA reads TGTGCCAGCAGCCAAGCGGGGGAGACGCAGTATTTT.